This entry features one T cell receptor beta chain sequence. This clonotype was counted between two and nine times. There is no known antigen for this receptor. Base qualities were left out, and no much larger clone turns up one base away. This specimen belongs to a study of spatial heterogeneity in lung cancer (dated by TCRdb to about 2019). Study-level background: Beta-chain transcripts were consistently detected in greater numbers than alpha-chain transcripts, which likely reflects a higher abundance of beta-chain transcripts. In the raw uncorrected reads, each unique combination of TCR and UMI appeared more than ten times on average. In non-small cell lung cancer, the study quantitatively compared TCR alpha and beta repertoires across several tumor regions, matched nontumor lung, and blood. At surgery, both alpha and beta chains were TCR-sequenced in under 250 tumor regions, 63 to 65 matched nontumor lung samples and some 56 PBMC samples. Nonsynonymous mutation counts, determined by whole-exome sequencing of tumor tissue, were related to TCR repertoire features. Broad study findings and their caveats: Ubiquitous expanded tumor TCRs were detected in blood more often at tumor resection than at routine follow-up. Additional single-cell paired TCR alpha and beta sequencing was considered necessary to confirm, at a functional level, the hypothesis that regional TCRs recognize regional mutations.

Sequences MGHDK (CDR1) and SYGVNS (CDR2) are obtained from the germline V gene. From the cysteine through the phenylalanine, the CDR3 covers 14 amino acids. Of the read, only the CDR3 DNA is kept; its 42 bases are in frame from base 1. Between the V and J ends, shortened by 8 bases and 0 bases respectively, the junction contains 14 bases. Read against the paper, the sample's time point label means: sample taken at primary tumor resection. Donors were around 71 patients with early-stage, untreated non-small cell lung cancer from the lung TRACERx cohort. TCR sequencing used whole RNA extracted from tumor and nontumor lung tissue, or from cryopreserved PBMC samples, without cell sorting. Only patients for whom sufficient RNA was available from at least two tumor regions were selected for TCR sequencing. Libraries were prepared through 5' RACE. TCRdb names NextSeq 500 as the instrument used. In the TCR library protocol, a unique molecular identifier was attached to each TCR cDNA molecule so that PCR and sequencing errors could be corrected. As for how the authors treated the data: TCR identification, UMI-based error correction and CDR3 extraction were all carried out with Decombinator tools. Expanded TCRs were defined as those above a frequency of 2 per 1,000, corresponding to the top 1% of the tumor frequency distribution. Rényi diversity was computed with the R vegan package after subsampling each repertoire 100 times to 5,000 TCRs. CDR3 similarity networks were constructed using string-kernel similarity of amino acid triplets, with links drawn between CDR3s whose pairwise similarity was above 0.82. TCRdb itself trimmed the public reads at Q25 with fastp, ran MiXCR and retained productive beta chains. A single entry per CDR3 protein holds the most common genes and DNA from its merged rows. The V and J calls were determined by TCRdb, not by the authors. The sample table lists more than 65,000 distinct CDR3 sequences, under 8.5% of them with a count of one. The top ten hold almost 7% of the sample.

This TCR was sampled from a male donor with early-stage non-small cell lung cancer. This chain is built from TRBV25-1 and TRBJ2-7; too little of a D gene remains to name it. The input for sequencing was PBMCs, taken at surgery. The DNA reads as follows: TGTGCCAGCGTTTCCGGGTCACCCTCCTACGAGCAGTACTTC. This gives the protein CASVSGSPSYEQYF.